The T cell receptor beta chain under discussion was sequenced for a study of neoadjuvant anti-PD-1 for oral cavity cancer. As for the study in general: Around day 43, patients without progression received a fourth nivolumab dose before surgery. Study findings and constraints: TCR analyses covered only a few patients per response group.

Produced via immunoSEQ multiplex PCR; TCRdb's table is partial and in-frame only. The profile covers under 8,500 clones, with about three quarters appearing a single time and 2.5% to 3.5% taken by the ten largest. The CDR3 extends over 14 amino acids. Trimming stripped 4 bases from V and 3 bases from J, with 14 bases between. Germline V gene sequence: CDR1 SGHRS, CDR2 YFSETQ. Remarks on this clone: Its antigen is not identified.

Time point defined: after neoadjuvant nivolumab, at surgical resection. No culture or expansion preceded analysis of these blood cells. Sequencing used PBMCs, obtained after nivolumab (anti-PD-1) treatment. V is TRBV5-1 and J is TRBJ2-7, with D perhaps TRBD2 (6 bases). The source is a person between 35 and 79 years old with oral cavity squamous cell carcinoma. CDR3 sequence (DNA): TGCGCCAGCAGCCCCCGGGGGTATGACTACGAGCAGTACTTC. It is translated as CASSPRGYDYEQYF.